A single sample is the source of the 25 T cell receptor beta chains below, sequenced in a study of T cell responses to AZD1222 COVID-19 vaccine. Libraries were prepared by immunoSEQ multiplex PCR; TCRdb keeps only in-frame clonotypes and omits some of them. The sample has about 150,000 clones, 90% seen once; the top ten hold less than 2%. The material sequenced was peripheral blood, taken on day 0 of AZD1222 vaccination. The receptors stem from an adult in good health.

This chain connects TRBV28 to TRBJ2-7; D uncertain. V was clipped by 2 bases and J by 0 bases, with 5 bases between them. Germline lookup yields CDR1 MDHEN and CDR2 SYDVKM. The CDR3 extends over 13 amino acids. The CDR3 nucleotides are TGTGCCAGCAGTTTAATGAGCTCCTACGAGCAGTACTTC. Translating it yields CASSLMSSYEQYF.

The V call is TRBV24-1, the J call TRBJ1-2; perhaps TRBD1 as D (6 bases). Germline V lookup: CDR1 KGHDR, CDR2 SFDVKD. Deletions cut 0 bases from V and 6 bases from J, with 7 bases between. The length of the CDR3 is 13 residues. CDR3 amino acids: CATSDLKGDGYTF. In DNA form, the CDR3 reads TGTGCCACCAGTGATTTGAAGGGGGATGGCTACACCTTC.

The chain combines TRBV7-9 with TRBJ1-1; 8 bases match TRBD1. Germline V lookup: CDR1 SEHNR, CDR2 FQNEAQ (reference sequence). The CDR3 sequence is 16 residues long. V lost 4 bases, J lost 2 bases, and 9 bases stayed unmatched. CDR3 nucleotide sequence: TGTGCCAGCAGCTCAACCCTTGACAGGGGTAACACTGAAGCTTTCTTT. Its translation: CASSSTLDRGNTEAFF. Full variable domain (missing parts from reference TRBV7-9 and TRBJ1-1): DTGVSQNPRHKITKRGQNVTFRCDPISEHNRLYWYRQTLGQGPEFLTYFQNEAQLEKSRLLSDRFSAERPKGSFSTLEIQRTEQGDSAMYLCASSSTLDRGNTEAFFGQGTRLTVV.

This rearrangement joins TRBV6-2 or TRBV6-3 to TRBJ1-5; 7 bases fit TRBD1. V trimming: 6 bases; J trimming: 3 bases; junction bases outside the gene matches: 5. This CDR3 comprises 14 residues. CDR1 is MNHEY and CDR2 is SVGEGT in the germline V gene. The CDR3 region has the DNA TGTGCCAGCAGCCAGACAGGGAACAATCAGCCCCAGCATTTT. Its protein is CASSQTGNNQPQHF.

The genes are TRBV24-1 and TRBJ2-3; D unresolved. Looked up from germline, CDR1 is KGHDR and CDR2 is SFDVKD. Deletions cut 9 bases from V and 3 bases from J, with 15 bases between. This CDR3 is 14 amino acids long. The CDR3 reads CATPPGAGTDTQYF. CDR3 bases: TGTGCCACCCCTCCTGGCGCAGGAACAGATACGCAGTATTTT.

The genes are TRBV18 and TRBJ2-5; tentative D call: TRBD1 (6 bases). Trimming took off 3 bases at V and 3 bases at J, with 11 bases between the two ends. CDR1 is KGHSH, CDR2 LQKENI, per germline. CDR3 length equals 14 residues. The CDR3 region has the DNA TGTGCCAGCTCACCCCCCGACAGGAAAGAGACCCAGTACTTC. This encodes CASSPPDRKETQYF.

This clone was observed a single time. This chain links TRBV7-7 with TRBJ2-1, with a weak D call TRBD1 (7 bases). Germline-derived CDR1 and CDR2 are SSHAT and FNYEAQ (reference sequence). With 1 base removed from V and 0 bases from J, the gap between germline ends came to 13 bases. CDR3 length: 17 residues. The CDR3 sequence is CASSLGGGDSSYNEQFF. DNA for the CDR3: TGTGCCAGCAGCTTAGGCGGAGGGGACAGCTCCTACAATGAGCAGTTCTTC.

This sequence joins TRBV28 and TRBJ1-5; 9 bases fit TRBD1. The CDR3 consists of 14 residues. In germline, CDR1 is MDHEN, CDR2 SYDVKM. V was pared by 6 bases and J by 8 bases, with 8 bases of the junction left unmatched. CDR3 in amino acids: CASRGQGDLEPQHF. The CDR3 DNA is TGTGCCAGCAGGGGACAGGGAGATTTGGAGCCCCAGCATTTT. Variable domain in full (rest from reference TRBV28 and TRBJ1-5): DVKVTQSSRYLVKRTGEKVFLECVQDMDHENMFWYRQDPGLGLRLIYFSYDVKMKEKGDIPEGYSVSREKKERFSLILESASTNQTSMYLCASRGQGDLEPQHFGDGTRLSIL.

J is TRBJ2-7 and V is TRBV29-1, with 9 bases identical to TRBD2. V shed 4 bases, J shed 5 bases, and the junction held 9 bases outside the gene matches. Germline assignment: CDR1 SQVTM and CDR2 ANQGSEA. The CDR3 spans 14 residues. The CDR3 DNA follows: TGCAGCGTTGCTAAGGGGACTAGCTTGCACGAGCAGTACTTC. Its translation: CSVAKGTSLHEQYF.

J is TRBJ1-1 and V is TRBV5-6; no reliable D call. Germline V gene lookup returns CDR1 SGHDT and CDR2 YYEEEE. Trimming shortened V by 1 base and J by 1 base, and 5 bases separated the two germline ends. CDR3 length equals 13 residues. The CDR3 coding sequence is TGTGCCAGCAGCTTGAGACAGAACACTGAAGCTTTCTTT. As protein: CASSLRQNTEAFF.

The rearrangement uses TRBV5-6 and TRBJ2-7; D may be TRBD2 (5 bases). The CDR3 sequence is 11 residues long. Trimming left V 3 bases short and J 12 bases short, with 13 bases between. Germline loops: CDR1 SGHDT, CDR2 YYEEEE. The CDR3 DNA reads TGTGCCAGCAGCTCGAGGGAGCAGAGGTACTTC. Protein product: CASSSREQRYF.

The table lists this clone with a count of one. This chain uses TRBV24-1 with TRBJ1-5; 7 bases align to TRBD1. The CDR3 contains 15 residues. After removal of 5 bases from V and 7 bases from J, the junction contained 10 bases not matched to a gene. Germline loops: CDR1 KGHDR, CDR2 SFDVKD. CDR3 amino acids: CATSARVTGVQPQHF. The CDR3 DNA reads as TGTGCCACCAGTGCGAGGGTAACAGGGGTCCAGCCCCAGCATTTT.

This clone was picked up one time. CDR3 DNA sequence: TGTGCCAGCAGTGGATATCCGGCAGGGGGGGAATACAATGAGCAGTTCTTC. It is translated as CASSGYPAGGEYNEQFF. This chain connects TRBV25-1 to TRBJ2-1; tentatively, D is TRBD1 or TRBD2 (7 bases each). V was shortened by 4 bases and J by 4 bases, with 20 bases between the two germline ends. The CDR3 is 17 residues long. Germline CDR1 and CDR2: MGHDK and SYGVNS. The full variable domain, its missing parts supplied by reference TRBV25-1 and TRBJ2-1, is EADIYQTPRYLVIGTGKKITLECSQTMGHDKMYWYQQDPGMELHLIHYSYGVNSTEKGDLSSESTVSRIRTEHFPLTLESARPSHTSQYLCASSGYPAGGEYNEQFFGPGTRLTVL.

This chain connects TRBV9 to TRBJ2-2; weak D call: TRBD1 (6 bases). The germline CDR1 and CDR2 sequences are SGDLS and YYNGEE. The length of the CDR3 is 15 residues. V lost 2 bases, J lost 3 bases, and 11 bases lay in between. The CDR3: CASSVSGDYTGELFF. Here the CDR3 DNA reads TGTGCCAGCAGCGTCTCAGGGGATTACACCGGGGAGCTGTTTTTT. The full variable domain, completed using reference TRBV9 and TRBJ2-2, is DSGVTQTPKHLITATGQRVTLRCSPRSGDLSVYWYQQSLDQGLQFLIQYYNGEERAKGNILERFSAQQFPDLHSELNLSSLELGDSALYFCASSVSGDYTGELFFGEGSRLTVL.

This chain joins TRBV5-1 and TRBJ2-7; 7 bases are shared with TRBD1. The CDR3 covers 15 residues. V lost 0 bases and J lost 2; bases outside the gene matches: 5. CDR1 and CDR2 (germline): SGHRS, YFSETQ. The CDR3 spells CASSLDVTGPYEQYF. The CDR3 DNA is TGCGCCAGCAGCTTGGACGTGACAGGGCCCTACGAGCAGTACTTC.

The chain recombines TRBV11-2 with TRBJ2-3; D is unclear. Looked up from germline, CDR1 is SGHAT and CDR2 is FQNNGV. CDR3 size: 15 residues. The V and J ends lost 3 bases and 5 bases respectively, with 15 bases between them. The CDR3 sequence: CASSFLRTALDTQYF. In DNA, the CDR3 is TGTGCCAGCAGCTTTCTCCGAACCGCTTTAGATACGCAGTATTTT.

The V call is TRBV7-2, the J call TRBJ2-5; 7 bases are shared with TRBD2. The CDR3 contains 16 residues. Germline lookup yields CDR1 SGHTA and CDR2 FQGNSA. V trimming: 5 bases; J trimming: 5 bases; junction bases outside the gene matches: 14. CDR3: CASSRTRRAGVETQYF. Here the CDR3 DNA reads TGTGCCAGCAGCCGGACGCGGCGGGCGGGAGTGGAGACCCAGTACTTC. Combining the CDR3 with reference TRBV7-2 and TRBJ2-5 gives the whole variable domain GAGVSQSPSNKVTEKGKDVELRCDPISGHTALYWYRQSLGQGLEFLIYFQGNSAPDKSGLPSDRFSAERTGGSVSTLTIQRTQQEDSAVYLCASSRTRRAGVETQYFGPGTRLLVL.

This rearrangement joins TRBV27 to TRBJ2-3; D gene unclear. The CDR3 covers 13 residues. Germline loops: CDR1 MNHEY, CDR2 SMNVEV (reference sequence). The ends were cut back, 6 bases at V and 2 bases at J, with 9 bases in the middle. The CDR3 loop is CASRPRHTDTQYF. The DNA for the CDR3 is TGTGCCAGCAGACCGAGACACACAGATACGCAGTATTTT.

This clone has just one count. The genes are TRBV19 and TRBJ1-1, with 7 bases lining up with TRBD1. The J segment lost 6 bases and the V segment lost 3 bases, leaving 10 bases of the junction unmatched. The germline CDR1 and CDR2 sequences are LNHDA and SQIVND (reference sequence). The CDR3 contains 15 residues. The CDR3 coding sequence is TGTGCCAGTAGTATTAGAAGACAGGGAACCGCTGAAGCTTTCTTT. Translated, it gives CASSIRRQGTAEAFF.

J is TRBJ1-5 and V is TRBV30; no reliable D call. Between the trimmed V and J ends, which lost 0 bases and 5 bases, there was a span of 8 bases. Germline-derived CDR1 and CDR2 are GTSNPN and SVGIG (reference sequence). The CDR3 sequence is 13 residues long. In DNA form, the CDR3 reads TGTGCCTGGAGTGTGTCAGCCGATCAGCCCCAGCATTTT. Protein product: CAWSVSADQPQHF.

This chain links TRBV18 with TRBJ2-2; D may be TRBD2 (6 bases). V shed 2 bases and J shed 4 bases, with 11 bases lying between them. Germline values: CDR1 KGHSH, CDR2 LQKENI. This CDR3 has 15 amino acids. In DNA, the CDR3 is TGTGCCAGCTCACCAGCGAGGACTACCACCGGGGAGCTGTTTTTT. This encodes CASSPARTTTGELFF. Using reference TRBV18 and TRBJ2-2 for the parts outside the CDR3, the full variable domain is NAGVMQNPRHLVRRRGQEARLRCSPMKGHSHVYWYRQLPEEGLKFMVYLQKENIIDESGMPKERFSAEFPKEGPSILRIQQVVRGDSAAYFCASSPARTTTGELFFGEGSRLTVL.

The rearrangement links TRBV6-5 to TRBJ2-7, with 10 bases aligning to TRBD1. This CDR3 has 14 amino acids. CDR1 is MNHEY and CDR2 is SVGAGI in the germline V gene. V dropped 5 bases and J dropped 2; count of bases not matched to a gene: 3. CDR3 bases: TGTGCCAGCAGTAGGGGGACAGGGGCCTACGAGCAGTACTTC. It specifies CASSRGTGAYEQYF.

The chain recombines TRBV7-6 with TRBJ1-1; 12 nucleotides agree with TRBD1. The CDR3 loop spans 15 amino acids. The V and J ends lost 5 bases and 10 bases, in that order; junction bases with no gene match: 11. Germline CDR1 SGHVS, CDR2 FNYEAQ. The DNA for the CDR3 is TGTGCCAGCAGCCTCCCGGGACAGGGGGCCGCTGTAGCTTTCTTT. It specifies CASSLPGQGAAVAFF. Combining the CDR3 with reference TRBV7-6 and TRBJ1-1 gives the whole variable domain GAGVSQSPRYKVTKRGQDVALRCDPISGHVSLYWYRQALGQGPEFLTYFNYEAQQDKSGLPNDRFSAERPEGSISTLTIQRTEQRDSAMYRCASSLPGQGAAVAFFGQGTRLTVV.

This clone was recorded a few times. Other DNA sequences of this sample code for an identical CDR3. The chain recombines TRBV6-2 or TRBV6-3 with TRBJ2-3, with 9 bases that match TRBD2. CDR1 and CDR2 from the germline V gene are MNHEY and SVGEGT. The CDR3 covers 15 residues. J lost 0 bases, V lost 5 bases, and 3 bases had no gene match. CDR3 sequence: CASSLTSGSTDTQYF. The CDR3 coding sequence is TGTGCCAGCAGTCTAACTAGCGGGAGCACAGATACGCAGTATTTT.

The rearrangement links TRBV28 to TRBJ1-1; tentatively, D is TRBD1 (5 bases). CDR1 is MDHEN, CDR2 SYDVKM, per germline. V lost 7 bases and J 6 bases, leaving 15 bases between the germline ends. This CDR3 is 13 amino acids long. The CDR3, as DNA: TGTGCCAGCATCGGGGGTTTGGGCGCTGAAGCTTTCTTT. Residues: CASIGGLGAEAFF. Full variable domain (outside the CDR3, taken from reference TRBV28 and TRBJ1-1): DVKVTQSSRYLVKRTGEKVFLECVQDMDHENMFWYRQDPGLGLRLIYFSYDVKMKEKGDIPEGYSVSREKKERFSLILESASTNQTSMYLCASIGGLGAEAFFGQGTRLTVV.